Presented here are 2 T cell receptor beta chains from one specimen sequenced in a study of T cell repertoires in cytomegalovirus infection (dated by TCRdb to the late 2010s). Sequencer: Illumina HiSeq 1500. TCRdb reran the public reads through fastp at Q25 and MiXCR, keeping productive beta chains. CDR3 protein sequences are deduplicated, and each keeps its most common genes and DNA. Within this sample are around 270,000 distinct CDR3 sequences, with approximately 10% of them counted one time only. The biggest ten clones account for roughly 16% of the sample. Sample: PBMCs. The receptors stem from a human donor in good health (CMV status not recorded). Some clones in this sample may be carry-over from other donors' samples.

This clonotype was seen repeatedly, ten times or more. CDR3 DNA: TGTGCCAGCAGCTCCTCTCGTGGGGCCTACGAGCAGTACTTC. Translated: CASSSSRGAYEQYF. The chain is built from TRBV7-2 and TRBJ2-7; D is ambiguous. The CDR3 runs to 14 residues. Germline-derived CDR1 and CDR2 are SGHTA and FQGNSA. Trimming stripped 4 bases from V and 2 bases from J, with 12 bases between.

The chain combines TRBV12-3 or TRBV12-4 with TRBJ2-7, with 7 nucleotides matching TRBD1. The length of the CDR3 is 14 residues. The trim removed 4 bases at V and 5 bases at J, leaving 8 bases unmatched. The CDR3 DNA is TGTGCCAGCAGTTCTCAACAGGGGATCAACGAGCAGTACTTC. This codes for CASSSQQGINEQYF.